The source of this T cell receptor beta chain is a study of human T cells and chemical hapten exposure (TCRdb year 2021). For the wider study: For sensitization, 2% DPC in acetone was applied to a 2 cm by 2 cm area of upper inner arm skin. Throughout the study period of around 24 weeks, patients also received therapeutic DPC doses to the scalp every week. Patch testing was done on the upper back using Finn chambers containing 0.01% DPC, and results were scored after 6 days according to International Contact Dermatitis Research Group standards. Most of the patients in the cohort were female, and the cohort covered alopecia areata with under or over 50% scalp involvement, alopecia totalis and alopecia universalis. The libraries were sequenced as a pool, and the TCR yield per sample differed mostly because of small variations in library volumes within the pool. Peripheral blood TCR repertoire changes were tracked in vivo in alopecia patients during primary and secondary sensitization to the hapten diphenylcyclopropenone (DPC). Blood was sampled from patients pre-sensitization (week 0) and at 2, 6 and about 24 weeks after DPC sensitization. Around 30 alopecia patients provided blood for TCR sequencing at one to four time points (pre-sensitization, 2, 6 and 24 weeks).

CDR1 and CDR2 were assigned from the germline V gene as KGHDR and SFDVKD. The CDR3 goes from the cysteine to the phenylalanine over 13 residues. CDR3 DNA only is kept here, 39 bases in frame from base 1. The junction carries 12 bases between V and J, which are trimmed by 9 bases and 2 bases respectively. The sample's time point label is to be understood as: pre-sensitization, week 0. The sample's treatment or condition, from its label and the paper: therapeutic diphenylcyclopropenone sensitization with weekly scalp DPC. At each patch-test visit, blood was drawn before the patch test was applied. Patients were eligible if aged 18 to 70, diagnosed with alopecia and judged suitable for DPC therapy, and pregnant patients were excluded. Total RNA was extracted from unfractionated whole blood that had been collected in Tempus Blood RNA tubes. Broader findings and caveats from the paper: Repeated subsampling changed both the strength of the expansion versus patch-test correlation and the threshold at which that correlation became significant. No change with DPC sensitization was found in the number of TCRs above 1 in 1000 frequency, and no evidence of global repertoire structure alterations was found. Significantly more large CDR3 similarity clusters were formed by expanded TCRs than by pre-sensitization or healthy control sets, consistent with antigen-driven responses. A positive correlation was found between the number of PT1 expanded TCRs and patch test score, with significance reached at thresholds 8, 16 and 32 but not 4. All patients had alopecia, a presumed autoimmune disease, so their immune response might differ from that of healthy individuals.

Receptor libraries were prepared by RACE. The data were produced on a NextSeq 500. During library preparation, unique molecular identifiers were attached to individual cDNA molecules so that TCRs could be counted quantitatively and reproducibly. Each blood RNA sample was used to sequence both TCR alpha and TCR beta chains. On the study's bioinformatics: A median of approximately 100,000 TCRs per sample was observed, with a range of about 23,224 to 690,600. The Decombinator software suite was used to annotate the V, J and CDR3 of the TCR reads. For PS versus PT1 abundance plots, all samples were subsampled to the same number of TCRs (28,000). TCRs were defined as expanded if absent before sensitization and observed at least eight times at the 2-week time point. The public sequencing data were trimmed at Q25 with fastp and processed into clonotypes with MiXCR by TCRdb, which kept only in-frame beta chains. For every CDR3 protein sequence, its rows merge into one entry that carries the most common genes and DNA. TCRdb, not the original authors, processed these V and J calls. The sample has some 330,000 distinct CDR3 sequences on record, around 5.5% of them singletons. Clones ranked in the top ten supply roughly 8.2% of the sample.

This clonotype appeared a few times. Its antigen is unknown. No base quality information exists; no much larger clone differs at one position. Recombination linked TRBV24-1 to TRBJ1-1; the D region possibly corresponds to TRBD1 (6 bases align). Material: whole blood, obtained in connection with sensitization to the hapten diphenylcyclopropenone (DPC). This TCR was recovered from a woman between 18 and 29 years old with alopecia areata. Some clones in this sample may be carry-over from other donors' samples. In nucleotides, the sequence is TGTGCCACCCAGGGGACGGCCAACACTGAAGCTTTCTTT. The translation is CATQGTANTEAFF.